The next 9 T cell receptor beta chains were all read from a single sample in a study of regulatory T cells in long-lasting Graves disease. Time point of the sample: newly diagnosed GD, antithyroid drugs for less than 3 months. Scientists built the TCR library using RNA that was extracted from PBMCs. HTBI primers from iRepertoire and Arm-PCR of CDR3 regions yielded the TCR beta libraries. TCRdb passed the multiplex PCR reads through MiXCR, listing each CDR3 protein once. The sample contains 350,000 to 450,000 distinct CDR3 sequences, 12% of which appear only once. These data also formed part of another study, on T cells in Graves' hyperthyroidism and ophthalmopathy.

Sequences were derived from peripheral blood mononuclear cells (PBMCs), sampled at new diagnosis, from a patient treated with antithyroid drugs. These receptors all come from a woman between 18 and 29 years old with Graves disease.

This clonotype was detected ten times or more. The CDR3 DNA sequence: TGTGCCAGCAGTACCCTTGTGGGGGCAACTAATGAAAAACTGTTTTTT. Protein: CASSTLVGATNEKLFF. The gene calls are TRBV6-1 and TRBJ1-4; possibly TRBD1 for D (5 bases). Trimming removed 5 bases at V and 0 bases at J, with 13 bases between. Germline V gene sequence: CDR1 MNHNS, CDR2 SASEGT. CDR3 length: 16 residues.

In its sample, this clonotype was seen a few times. The V gene is TRBV11-2, the J gene TRBJ2-4, with 9 bases lining up with TRBD1. The V segment lost 3 bases and the J segment 6 bases; nucleotides outside the gene matches: 6. The germline CDR1 and CDR2 sequences are SGHAT and FQNNGV. The CDR3 totals 15 residues. The CDR3 region has the DNA TGTGCCAGCAGCTTCGACAGGGGGTATGGAAACATTCAGTACTTC. This sequence encodes CASSFDRGYGNIQYF.

Ten or more counts support this clonotype. The chain carries TRBV10-1 and TRBJ2-7, with a possible D match to TRBD1 (6 bases). In germline, CDR1 is WNHNN, CDR2 SYGVQD (reference sequence). CDR3 length: 12 amino acids. Trimming stripped 6 bases from V and 3 bases from J, with 9 bases between. The CDR3 DNA reads as TGCGCCAGCAGCAAGGACAGCTACGAGCAGTACTTC. Protein sequence: CASSKDSYEQYF.

This clonotype has a count of ten or more. The rearrangement uses TRBV6-5 and TRBJ2-1; 7 bases are a match to TRBD1. Germline-derived CDR1 and CDR2 are MNHEY and SVGAGI. V lost 0 bases, J lost 8 bases, and 4 bases stayed unmatched. The CDR3 length is 14 residues. The CDR3 coding sequence is TGTGCCAGCAGTTACTCCCGAGGGGGCGATGAGCAGTTCTTC. Amino acid sequence: CASSYSRGGDEQFF.

The genes are TRBV20-1 and TRBJ2-3, with 11 bases identical to TRBD2. The germline V gene encodes CDR1 DFQATT and CDR2 SNEGSKA (reference sequence). J lost 3 bases, V lost 6 bases, and 11 bases had no gene match. The CDR3 runs 16 residues. CDR3 bases: TGCAGTGCACAGAATAGCGGGAGGGCCGGTACAGATACGCAGTATTTT. This translates into CSAQNSGRAGTDTQYF.

This clonotype was recorded at least ten times. The V and J genes are TRBV7-2 and TRBJ2-7; perhaps D is TRBD1 or TRBD2 (5 bases each). Germline CDR1 SGHTA, CDR2 FQGNSA. CDR3 size: 14 residues. V was clipped by 5 bases and J by 6 bases, with 17 bases between them. CDR3 loop: CASSPDAGTVEQYV. In DNA, the CDR3 is TGTGCCAGCAGCCCGGACGCAGGGACCGTCGAGCAGTACGTC.

This clonotype was seen many times. The rearrangement uses TRBV15 and TRBJ2-1; TRBD2 is a possible D gene (5 bases). Trimming shortened V by 0 bases and J by 6 bases, and 18 bases separated the two germline ends. This CDR3 contains 17 residues. CDR1 is LNHNV and CDR2 is YYDKDF in the germline V gene (reference sequence). The CDR3 nucleotides read TGTGCCACCAGCAGAGATTACGGTAGCGAACGAGTCAATGAGCAGTTCTTC. It specifies CATSRDYGSERVNEQFF.

This clonotype appeared many times. This chain joins TRBV18 and TRBJ2-7, with 12 bases aligning to TRBD2. V shed 3 bases and J 4 bases; nucleotides not matched to a gene: 4. Germline V CDR1 and CDR2: KGHSH, LQKENI. The length of the CDR3 is 15 residues. CDR3 sequence: CASSPRLAGEYEQYF. The CDR3 region has the DNA TGTGCCAGCTCACCCCGACTAGCGGGAGAATACGAGCAGTACTTC.

This clonotype was counted only a few times. The V gene is TRBV6-1, the J gene TRBJ1-6, with TRBD1 matching 12 bases. This CDR3 is 15 amino acids long. Germline V CDR1 and CDR2: MNHNS, SASEGT. Losses at the gene ends were 8 bases for V and 8 bases for J; bases not matched to a gene: 7. The CDR3 DNA reads as TGTGCCAGCTCCTACCGGGACAGGGGGCATTCACCCCTCCACTTT. It encodes CASSYRDRGHSPLHF.